The 17 T cell receptor beta chains given below trace back to one sample, sequenced in a study of blood T cells in healthy people across ages. Together with a sample-barcoded 5' primer, a J-beta primer mix was included in a second PCR lasting about 7 to 12 cycles. MiXCR was run by TCRdb on the 5' RACE reads, yielding one entry per CDR3 protein. The table lists approximately 830,000 distinct CDR3 sequences, approximately 59% of them singletons. Material for sequencing was blood. The receptors were gathered from a man aged 25 to 45 in good health.

Details on this clonotype: A much larger clone is a single base away; this may be a read error. This rearrangement joins TRBV7-2 to TRBJ1-2, with D perhaps TRBD1 (6 bases). The CDR3 contains 15 residues. Germline V CDR1 and CDR2: SGHTA, FQGNSA. The V and J ends lost 1 base and 7 bases respectively, with 16 bases between them. CDR3 in DNA: TGTGCCAGCAGCTTAGTCGCAGGGGTGGATCGTGGCTACACCTTC. This gives the protein CASSLVAGVDRGYTF.

Points on this clonotype: A much larger clone is a single base away; this may be a read error. The chain carries TRBV6-5 and TRBJ2-6; tentatively, D is TRBD2 (7 bases). With 8 bases removed from V and 2 bases from J, the gap between germline ends came to 13 bases. Germline V gene data show CDR1 as MNHEY and CDR2 as SVGAGI. The CDR3 has 15 amino acids. DNA for the CDR3: TGTGCCAGCTCAAGGGGGGGACCTGGGGCCAACGTCCTGACTTTC. It yields the protein CASSRGGPGANVLTF.

This chain uses TRBV29-1 with TRBJ2-3; 12 bases fit TRBD1. From germline, CDR1 is SQVTM and CDR2 ANQGSEA. Trimming at V came to 6 bases and at J to 4 bases, leaving 14 bases not matched to a gene. The CDR3 totals 17 residues. CDR3 nucleotide sequence: TGCAGCGTCAACCTCTCGGGACAGGGGGCCTTTTCAGATACGCAGTATTTT. Translated, it gives CSVNLSGQGAFSDTQYF.

The rearrangement links TRBV4-1 to TRBJ2-4; 9 nucleotides match TRBD2. This CDR3 is built from 16 residues. With V trimmed by 4 bases and J by 7 bases, 11 bases remained unmatched. Germline CDR1 MGHRA, CDR2 YSYEKL. For the CDR3, the DNA is TGCGCCAGCAGCCTTGACGGGACTAGCTGGGGGAACATTCAGTACTTC. This encodes CASSLDGTSWGNIQYF.

The chain links TRBV5-1 to TRBJ2-7, with D maybe TRBD2 (6 bases). The V gene lost 4 bases and the J gene lost 3 bases, with 17 bases spanning the gap. The CDR3 loop spans 15 amino acids. Germline V CDR1 and CDR2: SGHRS, YFSETQ. CDR3: CASSHRDFTRYEQYF. Here the CDR3 DNA reads TGCGCCAGCAGCCACCGGGACTTTACTCGCTACGAGCAGTACTTC.

This clonotype was picked up a small number of times. The rearrangement uses TRBV7-2 and TRBJ2-1; TRBD2 aligns across 10 bases. Germline V lookup: CDR1 SGHTA, CDR2 FQGNSA. CDR3 length equals 15 residues. V was clipped by 3 bases and J by 6 bases; unmatched bases: 5. Here the CDR3 reads CASSFLSGGLNEQFF. For the CDR3, the DNA is TGTGCCAGCAGCTTCCTTAGCGGGGGGCTCAATGAGCAGTTCTTC.

The gene calls are TRBV20-1 and TRBJ2-5; possible D gene TRBD1, 6 bases. V was pared by 5 bases and J by 6 bases, with 10 bases between. The CDR3 totals 11 residues. From germline, CDR1 is DFQATT and CDR2 SNEGSKA (reference sequence). The CDR3 reads CSAYRVQTQYF. DNA for the CDR3: TGCAGTGCTTACAGGGTCCAGACCCAGTACTTC.

CDR3 amino acids: CASSSTQRTGVNSPLHF. For the CDR3, the DNA is TGTGCCAGCAGCTCTACTCAGAGGACAGGGGTCAATTCACCCCTCCACTTT. The chain has TRBV7-2 and TRBJ1-6; 9 nucleotides agree with TRBD1. V lost 4 bases to trimming and J lost 7 bases; unmatched junction nucleotides: 11. Germline CDR1 reads SGHTA; CDR2 reads FQGNSA. CDR3 length: 17 residues.

The CDR3, as DNA: TGTGCCAGCAGTTTATCGATTCTGGGGGGGAAAGAGACCCAGTACTTC. It yields the protein CASSLSILGGKETQYF. The chain is built from TRBV27 and TRBJ2-5; 7 positions agree with TRBD2. CDR1 is MNHEY, CDR2 SMNVEV, per germline (reference sequence). This CDR3 is built from 16 residues. The trim removed 0 bases at V and 3 bases at J, leaving 7 bases unmatched.

This clonotype was detected only a few times. The gene calls are TRBV11-2 and TRBJ2-4, with TRBD1 matching 8 bases. Per germline, CDR1 SGHAT and CDR2 FQNNGV. The CDR3 is 15 amino acids. V shed 4 bases, J shed 6 bases, and the junction held 8 bases outside the gene matches. The CDR3 reads CASSSPDRERNIQYF. The DNA for the CDR3 is TGTGCCAGCAGCTCTCCGGACAGGGAAAGAAACATTCAGTACTTC.

This clonotype was seen only a few times. The V gene is TRBV28, the J gene TRBJ2-1; 9 bases fit TRBD2. V lost 5 bases, J lost 0 bases, and 11 bases stayed unmatched. Germline values: CDR1 MDHEN, CDR2 SYDVKM. CDR3 length: 18 residues. CDR3 sequence reads: CASSTTSGGPSSYNEQFF. DNA for the CDR3: TGTGCCAGCAGTACGACCAGCGGGGGGCCCAGCTCCTACAATGAGCAGTTCTTC.

This clonotype was detected only a few times. CDR3 in DNA: TGTGCCAGCAGGAAGAACTCCTACGAGCAGTACTTC. Translating gives CASRKNSYEQYF. The chain recombines TRBV27 with TRBJ2-7; D is ambiguous. V lost 6 bases and J lost 0, with 6 bases in between. The length of the CDR3 is 12 residues. Germline loops: CDR1 MNHEY, CDR2 SMNVEV (reference sequence).

V is TRBV6-2 or TRBV6-3 and J is TRBJ2-5; 9 bases map to TRBD2. V was clipped by 5 bases and J by 3 bases; unmatched bases: 1. The CDR3 has 13 residues. Germline CDR1 is MNHEY and CDR2 is SVGEGT. DNA for the CDR3: TGTGCCAGCAGTCGACTAGCGGAAGAGACCCAGTACTTC. Its translation: CASSRLAEETQYF.

About this clonotype itself: One end of the junction is discordant with germline, which a read error may explain. This chain joins TRBV7-7 and TRBJ2-1; D may be TRBD2 (6 bases). Germline V lookup: CDR1 SSHAT, CDR2 FNYEAQ (reference sequence). CDR3 length: 16 residues. The CDR3 region is CASSSLPGGVYNEQFF. The CDR3 nucleotides read TGTGCTAGCAGCTCCCTTCCGGGCGGGGTTTACAATGAGCAGTTCTTC. Drawing the rest from reference TRBV7-7 and TRBJ2-1, the complete variable domain is GAGVSQSPRYKVTKRGQDVTLRCDPISSHATLYWYQQALGQGPEFLTYFNYEAQPDKSGLPSDRFSAERPEGSISTLTIQRTEQRDSAMYRCASSSLPGGVYNEQFFGPGTRLTVL.

The chain joins TRBV3-1 to TRBJ2-1, with D perhaps given as TRBD1 or TRBD2 (6 bases each). Germline V gene data show CDR1 as LGHDT and CDR2 as YNNKEL (reference sequence). The CDR3 loop spans 17 amino acids. V lost 4 bases to trimming and J lost 0 bases, with 16 bases between them. Here the CDR3 reads CASSRAGDRSSYNEQFF. CDR3 sequence (DNA): TGTGCCAGCAGCCGAGCGGGCGACAGGAGCTCCTACAATGAGCAGTTCTTC.

This clonotype was seen more than once but under ten times. V and J are TRBV15 and TRBJ2-4, with D perhaps matching TRBD2 (5 bases). Germline V gene lookup returns CDR1 LNHNV and CDR2 YYDKDF (reference sequence). Trimming pared 5 bases from V and 0 bases from J, leaving 11 bases between. The CDR3 covers 15 residues. The DNA of the CDR3 is TGTGCCACCAGCCACCACAGCGGAGCCAAAAACATTCAGTACTTC. Amino acids: CATSHHSGAKNIQYF.

This rearrangement joins TRBV30 to TRBJ2-7; TRBD1 agrees at 8 bases. The CDR3 runs 12 residues. The V and J ends lost 3 bases and 4 bases, in that order; junction bases with no gene match: 2. Germline lookup yields CDR1 GTSNPN and CDR2 SVGIG (reference sequence). DNA for the CDR3: TGTGCCTGGAGCAGGGGGCCGTACGAGCAGTACTTC. Amino acids: CAWSRGPYEQYF. Based on the CDR3 plus reference TRBV30 and TRBJ2-7, the full variable domain is SQTIHQWPATLVQPVGSPLSLECTVEGTSNPNLYWYRQAAGRGLQLLFYSVGIGQISSEVPQNLSASRPQDRQFILSSKKLLLSDSGFYLCAWSRGPYEQYFGPGTRLTVT.